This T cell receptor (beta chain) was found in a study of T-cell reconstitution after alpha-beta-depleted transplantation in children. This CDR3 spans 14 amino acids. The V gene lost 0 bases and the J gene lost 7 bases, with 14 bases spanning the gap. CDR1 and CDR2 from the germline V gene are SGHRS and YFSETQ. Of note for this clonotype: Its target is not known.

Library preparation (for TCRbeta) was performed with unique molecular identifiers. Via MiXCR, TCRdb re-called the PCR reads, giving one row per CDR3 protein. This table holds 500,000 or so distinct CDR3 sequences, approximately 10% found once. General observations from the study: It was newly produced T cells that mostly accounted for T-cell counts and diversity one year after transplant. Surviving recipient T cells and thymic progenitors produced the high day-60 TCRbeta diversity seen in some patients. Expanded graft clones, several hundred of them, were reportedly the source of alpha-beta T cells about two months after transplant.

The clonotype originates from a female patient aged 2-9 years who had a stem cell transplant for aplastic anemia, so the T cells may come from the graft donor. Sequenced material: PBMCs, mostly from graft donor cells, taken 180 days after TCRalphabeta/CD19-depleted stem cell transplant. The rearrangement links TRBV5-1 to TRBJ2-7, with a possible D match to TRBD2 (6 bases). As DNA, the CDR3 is TGCGCCAGCAGCTTGGGCGGGGCCCGATGGGAGCAGTACTTC. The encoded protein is CASSLGGARWEQYF.